This T cell receptor beta chain was sequenced for a study of T cell changes during pregnancy in multiple sclerosis. Trimming removed 2 bases from V and 2 bases from J, with 6 bases in between. The CDR3 contains 13 residues. Per the germline V gene, CDR1 is LGHNA and CDR2 is YNFKEQ. Sequencing was performed with immunoSEQ multiplex PCR; in TCRdb, only in-frame clones are kept and a portion is missing. Seen here are some 40,000 clones, about 88% observed once, and the top ten hold approximately 0.5%. The rearrangement links TRBV4-2 to TRBJ2-5; D is ambiguous. The material sequenced was CD4+ T cells from peripheral blood mononuclear cells, taken in the first trimester of pregnancy. The clonotype originates from a female donor with multiple sclerosis, enrolled in a pregnancy study. The CDR3 here is CASSQRQQETQYF. CDR3 DNA sequence: TGTGCCAGCAGCCAACGACAACAAGAGACCCAGTACTTC.